This TCR beta chain derives from a study of T cell responses to AZD1222 COVID-19 vaccine. Findings and limits, study-wide: Unmutated variant regions are reportedly targeted by nearly half of spike-specific TCRs.

In germline, CDR1 is LNHNV, CDR2 YYDKDF (reference sequence). CDR3 size: 16 residues. J was trimmed by 7 bases and V by 0 bases; bases with no gene match: 5. This clone was seen just once. Its antigen remains unidentified. The protocol was immunoSEQ multiplex PCR, while the TCRdb copy is restricted to in-frame clones and leaves out a portion. Among more than 90,000 clones listed, less than 90% were seen once. V usage is TRBV15 and J usage is TRBJ1-6, with TRBD1 identical over 8 bases. The receptor comes from an adult in good health. Source: peripheral blood, taken on day 0 of AZD1222 vaccination. CDR3 loop: CATSRETGATNSPLHF. CDR3 in DNA: TGTGCCACCAGCAGAGAGACAGGGGCTACAAATTCACCCCTCCACTTT.